This entry features one TCR beta chain sequence. Its antigen is unknown. Collection occurred without any documented infections or immune events in donors. These data are taken from a study of identifying expanded T cells in peripheral blood. Clones were sequenced by immunoSEQ multiplex PCR, and TCRdb holds only the in-frame ones, with some missing. The table has around 100,000 clones, approximately 89% seen once. The CDR3 contains 18 residues. Germline V gene data show CDR1 as SGHRS and CDR2 as YFSETQ. V lost 3 bases, J lost 3 bases, and 15 bases stayed unmatched. Overall study findings and caveats: Roughly 1.1 clones differed between technical replicates, versus about 16 and 19 over time. Clone count variance between roughly 2-week samples rose with total template count.

The sequencing sample was made of blood. This rearrangement joins TRBV5-1 to TRBJ2-7; TRBD2 matches 10 bases. The receptor's source is a person aged 18 to 70 in good health. This CDR3 is CASSYPGLAGARGYEQYF. The CDR3 coding sequence is TGCGCCAGCAGCTACCCAGGGCTAGCGGGGGCTAGGGGCTACGAGCAGTACTTC.